This T cell receptor (beta chain) was recovered during a study of shared clonotypes between healthy human individuals. Study results and limitations: Blood alone was sampled, and tissue repertoires likely differ.

For genomic DNA, unsorted samples relied on about 90 million PBMCs. This CDR3 spans 18 amino acids. Germline V gene data show CDR1 as SGHRS and CDR2 as YFSETQ. Trimming at V came to 0 bases and at J to 5 bases, leaving 14 bases not matched to a gene. Assay execution took place at the deep level. Clones were sequenced by immunoSEQ multiplex PCR, and TCRdb holds only the in-frame ones, with some missing. The sample has about 530,000 clones; over 75% are singletons. A note on this clone: Its antigen is not known.

What was sequenced was PBMCs. The chain employs TRBV5-1 and TRBJ2-5, with 9 bases lining up with TRBD2. This clonotype originated in a woman in her forties in good health. Some clones in this sample may be carry-over from other donors' samples. The CDR3 DNA reads as TGCGCCAGCAGCTTGGTCGGGGGGACTAGCTTAAGAATCGAGACCCAGTACTTC. As protein: CASSLVGGTSLRIETQYF.